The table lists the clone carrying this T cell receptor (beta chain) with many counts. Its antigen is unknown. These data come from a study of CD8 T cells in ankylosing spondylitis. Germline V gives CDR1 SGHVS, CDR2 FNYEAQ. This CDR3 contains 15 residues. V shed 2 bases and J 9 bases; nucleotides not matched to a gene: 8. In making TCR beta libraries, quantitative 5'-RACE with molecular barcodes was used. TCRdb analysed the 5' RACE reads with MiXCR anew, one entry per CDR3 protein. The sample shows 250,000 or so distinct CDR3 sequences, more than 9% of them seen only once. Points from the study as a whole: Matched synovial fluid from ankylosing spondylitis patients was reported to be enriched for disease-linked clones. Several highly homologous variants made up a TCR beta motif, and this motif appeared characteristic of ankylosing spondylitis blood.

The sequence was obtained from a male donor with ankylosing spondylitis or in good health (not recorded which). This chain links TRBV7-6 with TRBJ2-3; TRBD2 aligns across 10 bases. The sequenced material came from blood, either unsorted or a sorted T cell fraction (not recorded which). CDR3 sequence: CASSLTSGTGGTQYF. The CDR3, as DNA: TGTGCCAGCAGCTTAACTAGCGGGACCGGGGGAACGCAGTATTTT.